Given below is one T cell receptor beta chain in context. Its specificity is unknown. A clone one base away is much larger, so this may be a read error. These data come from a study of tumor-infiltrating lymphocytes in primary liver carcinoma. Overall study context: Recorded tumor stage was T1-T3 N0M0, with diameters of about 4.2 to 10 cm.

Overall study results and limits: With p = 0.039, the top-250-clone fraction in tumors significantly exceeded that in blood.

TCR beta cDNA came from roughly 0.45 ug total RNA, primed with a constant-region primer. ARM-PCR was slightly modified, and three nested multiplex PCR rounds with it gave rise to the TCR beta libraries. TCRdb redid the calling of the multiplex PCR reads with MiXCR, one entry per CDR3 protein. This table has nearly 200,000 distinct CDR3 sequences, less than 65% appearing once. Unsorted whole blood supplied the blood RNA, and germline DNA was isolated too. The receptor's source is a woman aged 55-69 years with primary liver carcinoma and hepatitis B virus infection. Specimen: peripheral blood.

The CDR3 region is CANSGRAFSYEQYF. CDR3 nucleotide sequence: TGTGCCAACAGTGGCAGGGCATTCTCCTACGAGCAGTACTTC. V and J are TRBV13 and TRBJ2-7; the D gene is possibly TRBD1 (5 bases). The germline CDR1 and CDR2 sequences are PRHDT and FYEKMQ (reference sequence). This CDR3 spans 14 amino acids. V lost 10 bases to trimming and J lost 0 bases, with 16 bases between them.